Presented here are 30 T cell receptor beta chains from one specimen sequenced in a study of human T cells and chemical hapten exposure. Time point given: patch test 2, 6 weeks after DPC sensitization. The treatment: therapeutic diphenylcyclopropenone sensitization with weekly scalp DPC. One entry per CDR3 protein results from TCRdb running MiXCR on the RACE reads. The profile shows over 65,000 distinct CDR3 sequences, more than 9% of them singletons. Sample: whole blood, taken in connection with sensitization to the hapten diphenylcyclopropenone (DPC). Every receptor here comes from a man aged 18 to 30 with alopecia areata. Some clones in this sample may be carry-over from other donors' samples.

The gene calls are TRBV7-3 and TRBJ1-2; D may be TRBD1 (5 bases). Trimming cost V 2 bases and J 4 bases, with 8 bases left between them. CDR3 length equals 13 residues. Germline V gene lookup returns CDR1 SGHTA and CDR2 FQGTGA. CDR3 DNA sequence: TGTGCCAGCAGCTTAGAGGGGTTCTATGGCTACACCTTC. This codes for CASSLEGFYGYTF.

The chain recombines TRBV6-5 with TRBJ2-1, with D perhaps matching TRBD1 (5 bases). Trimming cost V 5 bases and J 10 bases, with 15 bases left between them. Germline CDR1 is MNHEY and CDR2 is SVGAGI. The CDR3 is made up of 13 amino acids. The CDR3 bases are TGTGCCAGCAGTAGGTTCGTCAAGGGGGAGCAGTTCTTC. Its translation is CASSRFVKGEQFF.

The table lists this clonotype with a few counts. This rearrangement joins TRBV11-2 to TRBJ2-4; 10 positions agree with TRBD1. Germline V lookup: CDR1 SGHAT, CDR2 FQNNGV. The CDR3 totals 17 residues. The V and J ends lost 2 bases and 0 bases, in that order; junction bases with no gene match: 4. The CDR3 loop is CASSLYGTGAAKNIQYF. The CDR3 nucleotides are TGTGCCAGCAGCTTATATGGGACAGGGGCAGCCAAAAACATTCAGTACTTC.

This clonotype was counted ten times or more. Written as DNA, the CDR3 is TGCGCCAGCAGCCTGTCGGCGGTAGCCAAAAACATTCAGTACTTC. Amino acid sequence: CASSLSAVAKNIQYF. The chain employs TRBV5-1 and TRBJ2-4; D gene unclear. V dropped 4 bases and J dropped 0 bases, with 11 bases sitting between them. The CDR3 extends over 15 amino acids. Germline-derived CDR1 and CDR2 are SGHRS and YFSETQ.

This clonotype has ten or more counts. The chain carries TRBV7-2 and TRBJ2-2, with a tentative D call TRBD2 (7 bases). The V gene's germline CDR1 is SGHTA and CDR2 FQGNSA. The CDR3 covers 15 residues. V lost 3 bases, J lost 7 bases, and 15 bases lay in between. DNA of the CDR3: TGTGCCAGCAGCTTTAGCGCGGGGGCGGACGGGGAGCTGTTTTTT. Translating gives CASSFSAGADGELFF.

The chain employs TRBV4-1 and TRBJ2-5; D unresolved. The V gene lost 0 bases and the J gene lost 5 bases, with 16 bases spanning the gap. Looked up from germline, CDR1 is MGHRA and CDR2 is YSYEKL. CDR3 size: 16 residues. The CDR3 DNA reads TGCGCCAGCAGCCAAGATTTCAGGCCCGGGCGTGAGACCCAGTACTTC. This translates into CASSQDFRPGRETQYF.

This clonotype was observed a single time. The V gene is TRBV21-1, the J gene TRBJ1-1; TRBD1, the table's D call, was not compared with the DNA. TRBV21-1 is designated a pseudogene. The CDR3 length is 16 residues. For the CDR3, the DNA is TGTGCCAGCAGACCCAGACAGGGGAGGCCCCCCACTGAAGCTTTCTTT. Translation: CASRPRQGRPPTEAFF.

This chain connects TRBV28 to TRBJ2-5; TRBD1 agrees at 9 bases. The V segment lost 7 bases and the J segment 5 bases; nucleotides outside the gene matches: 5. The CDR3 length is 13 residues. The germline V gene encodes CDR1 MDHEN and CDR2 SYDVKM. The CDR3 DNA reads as TGTGCCAGCAAAACAGGGGGCCGTGAGACCCAGTACTTC. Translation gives CASKTGGRETQYF.

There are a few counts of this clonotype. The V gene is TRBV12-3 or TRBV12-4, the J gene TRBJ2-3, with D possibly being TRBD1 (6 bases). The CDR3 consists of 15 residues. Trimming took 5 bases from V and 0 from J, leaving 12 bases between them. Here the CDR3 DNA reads TGTGCCAGCAGTGCGACAGGACCTAGCACAGATACGCAGTATTTT. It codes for CASSATGPSTDTQYF.

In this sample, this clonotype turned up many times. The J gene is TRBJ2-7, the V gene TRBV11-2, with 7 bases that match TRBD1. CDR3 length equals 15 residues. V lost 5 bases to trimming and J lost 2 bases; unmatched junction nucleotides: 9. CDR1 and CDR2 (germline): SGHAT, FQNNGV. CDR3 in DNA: TGTGCCAGCAGCCCGCGCCGGGACAGAACCTACGAGCAGTACTTC. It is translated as CASSPRRDRTYEQYF.

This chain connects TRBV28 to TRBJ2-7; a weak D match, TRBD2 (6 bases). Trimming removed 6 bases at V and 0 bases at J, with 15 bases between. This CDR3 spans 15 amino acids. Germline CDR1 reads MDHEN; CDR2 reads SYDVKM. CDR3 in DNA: TGTGCCAGCAGGACCGGGACTTATAACTCCTACGAGCAGTACTTC. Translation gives CASRTGTYNSYEQYF.

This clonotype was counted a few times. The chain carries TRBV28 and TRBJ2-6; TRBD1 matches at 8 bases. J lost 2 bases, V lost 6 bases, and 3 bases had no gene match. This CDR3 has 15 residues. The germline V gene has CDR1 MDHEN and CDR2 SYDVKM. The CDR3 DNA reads TGTGCCAGCAGCATCAGGGGGCCTGGGGCCAACGTCCTGACTTTC. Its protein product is CASSIRGPGANVLTF.

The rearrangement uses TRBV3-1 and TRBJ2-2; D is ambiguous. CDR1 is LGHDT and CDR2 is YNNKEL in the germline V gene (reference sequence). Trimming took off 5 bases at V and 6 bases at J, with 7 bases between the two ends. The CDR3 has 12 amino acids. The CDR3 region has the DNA TGTGCCAGCAGCTTTCGGGCCGGGGAGCTGTTTTTT. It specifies CASSFRAGELFF.

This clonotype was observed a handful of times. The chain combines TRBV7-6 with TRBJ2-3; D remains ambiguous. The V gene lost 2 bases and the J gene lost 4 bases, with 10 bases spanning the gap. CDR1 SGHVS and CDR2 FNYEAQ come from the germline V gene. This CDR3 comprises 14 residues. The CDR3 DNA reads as TGTGCCAGCAGCTTAAAAGACCCCCCAGATACGCAGTATTTT. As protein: CASSLKDPPDTQYF.

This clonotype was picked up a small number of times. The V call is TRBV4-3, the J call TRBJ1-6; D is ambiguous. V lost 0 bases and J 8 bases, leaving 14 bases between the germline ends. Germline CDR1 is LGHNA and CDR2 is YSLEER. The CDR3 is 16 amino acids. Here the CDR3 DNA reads TGCGCCAGCAGCCAAGACGTGGGAGACGGGCATTCACCCCTCCACTTT. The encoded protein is CASSQDVGDGHSPLHF.

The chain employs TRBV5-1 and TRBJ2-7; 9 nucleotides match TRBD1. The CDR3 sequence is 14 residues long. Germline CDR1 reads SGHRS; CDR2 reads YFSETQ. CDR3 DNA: TGCGCTCAGGGCCCCGGGACAGGGAGTCCCGAGCAGTACGTC. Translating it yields CAQGPGTGSPEQYV.

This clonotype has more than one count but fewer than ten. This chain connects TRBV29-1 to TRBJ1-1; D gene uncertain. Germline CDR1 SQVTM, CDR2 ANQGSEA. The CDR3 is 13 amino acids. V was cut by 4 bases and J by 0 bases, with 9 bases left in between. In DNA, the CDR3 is TGCAGCGTTGTAGGCAGGATGAACACTGAAGCTTTCTTT. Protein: CSVVGRMNTEAFF.

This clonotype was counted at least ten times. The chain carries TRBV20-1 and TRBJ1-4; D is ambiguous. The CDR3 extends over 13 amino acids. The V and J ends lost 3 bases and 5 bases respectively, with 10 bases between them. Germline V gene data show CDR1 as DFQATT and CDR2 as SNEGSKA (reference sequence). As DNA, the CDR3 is TGCAGTGCTAGTAGGGTGTTAAATGAAAAACTGTTTTTT. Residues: CSASRVLNEKLFF.

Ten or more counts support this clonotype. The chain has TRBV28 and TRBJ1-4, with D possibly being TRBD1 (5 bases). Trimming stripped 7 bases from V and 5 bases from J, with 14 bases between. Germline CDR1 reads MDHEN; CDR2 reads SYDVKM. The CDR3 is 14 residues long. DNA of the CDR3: TGTGCCAGCATGACAGCCCAGGAGAATGAAAAACTGTTTTTT. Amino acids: CASMTAQENEKLFF.

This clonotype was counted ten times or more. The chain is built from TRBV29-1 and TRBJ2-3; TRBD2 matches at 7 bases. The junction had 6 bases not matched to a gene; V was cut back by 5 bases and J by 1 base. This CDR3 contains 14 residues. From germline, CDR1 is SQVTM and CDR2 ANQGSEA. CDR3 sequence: CSVRGAGGTDTQYF. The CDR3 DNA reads TGCAGCGTTCGAGGTGCGGGGGGCACAGATACGCAGTATTTT.

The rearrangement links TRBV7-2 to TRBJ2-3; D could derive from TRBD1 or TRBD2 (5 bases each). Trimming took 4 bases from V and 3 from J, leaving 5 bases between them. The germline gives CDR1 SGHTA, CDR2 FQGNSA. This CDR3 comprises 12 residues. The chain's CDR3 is CASSWGTDTQYF. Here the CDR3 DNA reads TGTGCCAGCAGCTGGGGGACAGATACGCAGTATTTT.

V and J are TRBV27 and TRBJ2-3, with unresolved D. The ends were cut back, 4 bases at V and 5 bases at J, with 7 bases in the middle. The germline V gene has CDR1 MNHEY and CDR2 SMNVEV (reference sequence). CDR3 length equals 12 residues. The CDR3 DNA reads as TGTGCCAGCAGTTCGATTGGAGATACGCAGTATTTT. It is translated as CASSSIGDTQYF.

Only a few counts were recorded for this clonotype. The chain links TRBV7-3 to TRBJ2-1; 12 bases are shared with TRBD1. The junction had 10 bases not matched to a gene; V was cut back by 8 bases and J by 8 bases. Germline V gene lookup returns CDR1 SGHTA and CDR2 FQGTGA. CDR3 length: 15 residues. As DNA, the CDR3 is TGTGCCAGCTCCTCCGGGACAGGGGGCGGGCATGAGCAGTTCTTC. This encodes CASSSGTGGGHEQFF. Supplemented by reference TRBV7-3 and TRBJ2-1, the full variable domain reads GAGVSQTPSNKVTEKGKYVELRCDPISGHTALYWYRQSLGQGPEFLIYFQGTGAADDSGLPNDRFFAVRPEGSVSTLKIQRTERGDSAVYLCASSSGTGGGHEQFFGPGTRLTVL.

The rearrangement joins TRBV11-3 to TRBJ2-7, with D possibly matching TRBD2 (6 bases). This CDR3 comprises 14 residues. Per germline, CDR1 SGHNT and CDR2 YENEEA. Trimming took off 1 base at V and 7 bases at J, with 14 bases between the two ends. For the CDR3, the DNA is TGTGCCAGCAGCTTAGCCCCAAATGGGGGGGAGCAGTACTTC. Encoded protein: CASSLAPNGGEQYF.

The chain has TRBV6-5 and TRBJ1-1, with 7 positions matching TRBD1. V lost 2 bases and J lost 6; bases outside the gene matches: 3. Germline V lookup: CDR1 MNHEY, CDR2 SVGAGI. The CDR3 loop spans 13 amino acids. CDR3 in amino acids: CASSYTTGSEAFF. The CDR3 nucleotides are TGTGCCAGCAGTTACACGACAGGGTCTGAAGCTTTCTTT.

CDR3 sequence (DNA): TGTGCCAGCAGGTATCCTGGACCCTCGGCAGGGGAGACCCAGTACTTC. Translation: CASRYPGPSAGETQYF. The chain combines TRBV11-2 with TRBJ2-5, with a weak D call TRBD1 (5 bases). V gave up 6 bases and J gave up 5 bases, with 22 bases separating them. The CDR3 covers 16 residues. Germline V gene lookup returns CDR1 SGHAT and CDR2 FQNNGV.

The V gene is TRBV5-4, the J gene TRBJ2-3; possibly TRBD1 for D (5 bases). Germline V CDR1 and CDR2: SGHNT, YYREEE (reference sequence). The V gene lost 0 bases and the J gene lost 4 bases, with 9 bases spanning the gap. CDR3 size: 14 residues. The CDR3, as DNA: TGTGCCAGCAGCTTGGGACAGCGCCCAGATACGCAGTATTTT. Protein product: CASSLGQRPDTQYF.

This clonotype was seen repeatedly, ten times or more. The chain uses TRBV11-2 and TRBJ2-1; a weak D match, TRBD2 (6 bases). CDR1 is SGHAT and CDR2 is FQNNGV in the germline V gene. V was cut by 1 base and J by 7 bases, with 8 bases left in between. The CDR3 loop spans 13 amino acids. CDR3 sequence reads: CASSLGRGNEQFF. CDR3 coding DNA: TGTGCCAGCAGCTTAGGGCGGGGAAATGAGCAGTTCTTC.

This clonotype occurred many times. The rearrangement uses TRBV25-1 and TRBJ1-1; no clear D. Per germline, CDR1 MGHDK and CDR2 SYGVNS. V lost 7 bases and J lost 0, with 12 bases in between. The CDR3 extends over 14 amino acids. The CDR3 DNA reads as TGTGCCAGCAAAGGACGACTTCTGAACACTGAAGCTTTCTTT. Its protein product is CASKGRLLNTEAFF.

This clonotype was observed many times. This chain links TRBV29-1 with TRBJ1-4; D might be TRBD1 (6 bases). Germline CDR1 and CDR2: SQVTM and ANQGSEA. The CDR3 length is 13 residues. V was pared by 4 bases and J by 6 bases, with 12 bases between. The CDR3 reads CSVAGRGDEKLFF. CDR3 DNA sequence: TGCAGCGTTGCTGGGAGGGGGGATGAAAAACTGTTTTTT.